This entry concerns a single TCR beta chain. Its antigen remains unknown. In germline, CDR1 is SGHTA, CDR2 FQGNSA. With V trimmed by 5 bases and J by 4 bases, 7 bases remained unmatched. This CDR3 is 15 amino acids long. Extractions gave at least 6 micrograms of total RNA per sample. The sample comes from a study of blood T cells in healthy people across ages. Study-wide context: In model experiments, template switching was able to capture about one barcoded beta molecule for every two T cells that were present. General observations from the study: Among long-lived donors, naive CD4+ cells were more numerous and diversity higher than in aged donors.

It was with a sample-barcoded 5' primer and a J-beta primer mix that a second PCR of roughly 7 to 11 cycles was run. Researchers report that a template-switch adaptor with 12 random nucleotides tagged each cDNA molecule. Via MiXCR, TCRdb re-called the 5' RACE reads, giving one row per CDR3 protein. The sample includes more than 1,400,000 distinct CDR3 sequences, 42% of them seen just once. Source material: blood. V gene TRBV7-2 combines with J gene TRBJ2-2, with 7 positions matching TRBD1. The receptor was derived from a woman under 30 in good health. This CDR3 reads CASSPGQAGTGELFF. For the CDR3, the DNA is TGTGCCAGCAGCCCAGGACAGGCGGGCACCGGGGAGCTGTTTTTT.